These 6 T cell receptor beta chains share one sample of origin, sequenced in a study of T cell repertoires in cytomegalovirus infection. The antigens of these receptors remain unknown. TCRdb itself ran the reads through MiXCR, one entry per CDR3 protein. The data contain around 300,000 distinct CDR3 sequences, approximately 22% of them singletons. The specimen was cultured PBMCs, collected from culture after CMV antigen stimulation. These receptors were collected from a human donor in good health (CMV status not recorded). Some clones in this sample may be carry-over from other donors' samples.

The chain has TRBV27 and TRBJ2-1, with TRBD2 matching 7 bases. CDR3 length: 19 amino acids. CDR1 is MNHEY and CDR2 is SMNVEV in the germline V gene (reference sequence). Trimming at V came to 2 bases and at J to 6 bases, leaving 19 bases not matched to a gene. This CDR3 reads CASSLDGEQWWEGPNEQFF. The DNA for the CDR3 is TGTGCCAGCAGTTTAGACGGGGAACAATGGTGGGAGGGCCCCAATGAGCAGTTCTTC.

This clonotype has only a few counts. The gene calls are TRBV7-3 and TRBJ2-1; 13 bases line up with TRBD2. V trimming: 5 bases; J trimming: 9 bases; junction bases outside the gene matches: 7. The germline CDR1 and CDR2 sequences are SGHTA and FQGTGA. The CDR3 runs 15 residues. The CDR3 DNA is TGTGCCAGCAGCCCCGGACTAGCGGGAGCAGGTGAGCAGTTCTTC. This codes for CASSPGLAGAGEQFF.

The table lists this clonotype with many counts. The rearrangement uses TRBV7-2 and TRBJ1-5; D call uncertain. V lost 1 base to trimming and J lost 1 base, with 8 bases between them. In germline, CDR1 is SGHTA, CDR2 FQGNSA. CDR3 length: 15 residues. The CDR3: CASSLESSSNQPQHF. CDR3 sequence (DNA): TGTGCCAGCAGCTTAGAGTCAAGCAGCAATCAGCCCCAGCATTTT.

The chain uses TRBV5-1 and TRBJ2-7; 8 bases are shared with TRBD2. Germline V lookup: CDR1 SGHRS, CDR2 YFSETQ. V gave up 4 bases and J gave up 0 bases; unmatched junction bases: 3. The CDR3 is 14 amino acids. The CDR3 DNA follows: TGCGCCAGCAGCCCGGGACTAGTCTCCTACGAGCAGTACTTC. As protein: CASSPGLVSYEQYF.

This clonotype occurred many times. The CDR3 sequence is CASSLAGVAGEYF. The CDR3 DNA is TGTGCCAGCAGCTTAGCCGGGGTGGCAGGGGAGTACTTC. The chain is built from TRBV7-8 and TRBJ2-7, with D tentatively TRBD1 (6 bases). The CDR3 extends over 13 amino acids. V gave up 0 bases and J gave up 11 bases, with 14 bases separating them. Per germline, CDR1 SGHVS and CDR2 FQNEAQ.

This rearrangement joins TRBV6-1 to TRBJ1-1, with D possibly being TRBD1 (6 bases). V lost 11 bases, J lost 6 bases, and 31 bases lay in between. The CDR3 contains 17 residues. Germline lookup yields CDR1 MNHNS and CDR2 SASEGT. CDR3 coding DNA: TGTGCCTCCAGACTAGTAATTGCAGGCGGGGGCCGTGCTGAAGCTTTCTTT. Encoded protein: CASRLVIAGGGRAEAFF.